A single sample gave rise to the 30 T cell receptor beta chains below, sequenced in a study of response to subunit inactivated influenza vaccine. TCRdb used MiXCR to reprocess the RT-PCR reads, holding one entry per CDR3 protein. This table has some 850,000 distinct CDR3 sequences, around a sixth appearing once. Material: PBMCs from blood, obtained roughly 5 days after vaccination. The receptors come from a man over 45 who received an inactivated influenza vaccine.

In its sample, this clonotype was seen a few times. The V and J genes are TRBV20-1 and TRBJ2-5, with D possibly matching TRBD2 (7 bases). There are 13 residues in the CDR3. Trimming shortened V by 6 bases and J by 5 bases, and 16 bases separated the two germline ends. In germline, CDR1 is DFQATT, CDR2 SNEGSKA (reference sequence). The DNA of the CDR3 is TGCAGTGCGTGGAGGGGGGGTCGGGAGACCCAGTACTTC. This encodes CSAWRGGRETQYF.

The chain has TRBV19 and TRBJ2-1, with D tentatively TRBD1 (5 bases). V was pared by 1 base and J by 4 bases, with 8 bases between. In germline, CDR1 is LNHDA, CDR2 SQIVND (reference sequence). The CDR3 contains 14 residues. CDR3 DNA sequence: TGTGCCAGTAGTATAGCTAAGGGGTACAATGAGCAGTTCTTC. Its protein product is CASSIAKGYNEQFF.

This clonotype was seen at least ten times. The CDR3 DNA follows: TGTGCCATCAGCCGCGATTTAAGGGCATATGGCTACACCTTC. Translated, it gives CAISRDLRAYGYTF. The chain recombines TRBV10-3 with TRBJ1-2; D unresolved. This CDR3 contains 14 residues. Between the trimmed V and J ends, which lost 6 bases and 5 bases, there was a span of 16 bases. Germline lookup yields CDR1 ENHRY and CDR2 SYGVKD.

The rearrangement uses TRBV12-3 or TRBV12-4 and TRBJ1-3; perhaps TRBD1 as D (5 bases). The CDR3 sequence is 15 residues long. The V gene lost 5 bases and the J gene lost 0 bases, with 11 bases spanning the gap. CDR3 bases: TGTGCCAGCAGTCCGGGGGGAGCCTCTGGAAACACCATATATTTT. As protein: CASSPGGASGNTIYF.

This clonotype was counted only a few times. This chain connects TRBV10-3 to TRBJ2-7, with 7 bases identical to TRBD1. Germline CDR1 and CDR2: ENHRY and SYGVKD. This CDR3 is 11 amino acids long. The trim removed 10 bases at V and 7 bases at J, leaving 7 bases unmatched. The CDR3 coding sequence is TGTGCCACCCTACAGGGGTCTGAGCAGTACTTC. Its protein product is CATLQGSEQYF.

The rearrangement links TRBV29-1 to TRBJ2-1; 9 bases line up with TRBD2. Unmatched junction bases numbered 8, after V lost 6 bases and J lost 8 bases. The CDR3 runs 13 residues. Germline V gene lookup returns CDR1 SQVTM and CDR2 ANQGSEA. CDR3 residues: CSVQGLAYDEQFF. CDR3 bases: TGCAGCGTCCAGGGACTAGCTTACGATGAGCAGTTCTTC.

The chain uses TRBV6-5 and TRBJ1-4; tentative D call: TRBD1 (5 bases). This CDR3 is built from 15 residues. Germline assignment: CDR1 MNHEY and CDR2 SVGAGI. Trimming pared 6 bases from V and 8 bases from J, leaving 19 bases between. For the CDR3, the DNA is TGTGCCAGCAGCTTACAAGGGGCTTATGGGGAAAAACTGTTTTTT. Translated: CASSLQGAYGEKLFF.

The CDR3 coding sequence is TGCGCCAGCAGCCACAGGGGTCCCTACAATGAGCAGTTCTTC. Translated: CASSHRGPYNEQFF. The rearrangement links TRBV5-1 to TRBJ2-1; 7 bases align to TRBD1. V trimming: 4 bases; J trimming: 2 bases; junction bases outside the gene matches: 3. This CDR3 spans 14 amino acids. The germline CDR1 and CDR2 sequences are SGHRS and YFSETQ.

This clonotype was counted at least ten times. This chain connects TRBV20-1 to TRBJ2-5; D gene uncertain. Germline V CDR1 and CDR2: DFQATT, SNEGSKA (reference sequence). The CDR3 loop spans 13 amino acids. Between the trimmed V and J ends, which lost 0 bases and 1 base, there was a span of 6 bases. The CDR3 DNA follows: TGCAGTGCTAGAGACGACACCCAAGAGACCCAGTACTTC. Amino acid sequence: CSARDDTQETQYF.

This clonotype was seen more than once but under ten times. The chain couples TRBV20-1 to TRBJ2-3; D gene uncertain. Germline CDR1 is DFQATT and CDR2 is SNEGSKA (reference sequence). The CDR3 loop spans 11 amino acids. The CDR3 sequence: CSPTFTDTQYF. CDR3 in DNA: TGCAGCCCCACCTTCACAGATACGCAGTATTTT.

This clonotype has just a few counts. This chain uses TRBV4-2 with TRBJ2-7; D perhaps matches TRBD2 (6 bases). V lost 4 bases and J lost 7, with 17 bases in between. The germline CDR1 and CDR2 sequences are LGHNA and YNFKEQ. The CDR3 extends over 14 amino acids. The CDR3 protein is CASSPSGSQREQYF. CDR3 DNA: TGTGCCAGCAGCCCTTCCGGGAGTCAGCGGGAGCAGTACTTC.

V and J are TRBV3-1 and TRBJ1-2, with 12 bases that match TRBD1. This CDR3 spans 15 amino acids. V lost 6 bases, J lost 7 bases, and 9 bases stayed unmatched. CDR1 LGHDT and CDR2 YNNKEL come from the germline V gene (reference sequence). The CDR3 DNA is TGTGCCAGCAGTTACCGGGGGACAGGGGGCTCTGGCTACACCTTC. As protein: CASSYRGTGGSGYTF.

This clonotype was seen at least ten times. CDR3 protein: CASSKGQAGSGYTF. CDR3 coding DNA: TGCGCCAGCAGCAAGGGACAGGCTGGCAGCGGCTACACCTTC. The chain is built from TRBV4-3 and TRBJ1-2, with 8 positions matching TRBD1. The CDR3 loop spans 14 amino acids. In germline, CDR1 is LGHNA, CDR2 YSLEER. V gave up 5 bases and J gave up 8 bases; unmatched junction bases: 10.

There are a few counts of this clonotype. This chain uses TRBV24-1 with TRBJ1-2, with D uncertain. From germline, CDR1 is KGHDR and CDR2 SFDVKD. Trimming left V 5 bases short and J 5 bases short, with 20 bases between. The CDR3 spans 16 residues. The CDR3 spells CATSVSRQGDHYGYTF. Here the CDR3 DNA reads TGTGCCACCAGTGTGTCTCGGCAAGGTGATCATTATGGCTACACCTTC.

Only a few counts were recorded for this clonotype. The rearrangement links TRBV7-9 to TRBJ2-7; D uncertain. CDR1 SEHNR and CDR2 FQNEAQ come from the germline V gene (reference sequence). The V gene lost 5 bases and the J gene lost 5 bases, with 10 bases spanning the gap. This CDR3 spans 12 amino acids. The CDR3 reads CASSPRIDEQYF. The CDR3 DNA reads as TGTGCCAGCAGCCCACGTATAGACGAGCAGTACTTC.

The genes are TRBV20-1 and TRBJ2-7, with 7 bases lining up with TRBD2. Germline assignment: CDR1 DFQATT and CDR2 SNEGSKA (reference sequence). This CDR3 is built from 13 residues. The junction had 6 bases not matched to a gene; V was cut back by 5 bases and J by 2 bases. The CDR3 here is CSAAAGNAYEQYF. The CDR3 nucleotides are TGCAGTGCTGCAGCGGGAAACGCCTACGAGCAGTACTTC.

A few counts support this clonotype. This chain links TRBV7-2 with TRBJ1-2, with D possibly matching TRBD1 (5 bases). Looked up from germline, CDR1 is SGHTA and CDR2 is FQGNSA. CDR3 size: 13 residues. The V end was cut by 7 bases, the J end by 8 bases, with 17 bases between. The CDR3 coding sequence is TGTGCCAGCACCCAGTTTAAGGGGACGGGCTACACCTTC. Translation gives CASTQFKGTGYTF.

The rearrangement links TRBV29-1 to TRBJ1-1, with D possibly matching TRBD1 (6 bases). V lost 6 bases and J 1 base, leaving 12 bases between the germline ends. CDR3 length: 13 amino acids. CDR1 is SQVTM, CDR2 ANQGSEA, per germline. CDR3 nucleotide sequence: TGCAGCGTAGCCGGGACACAGAACACTGAAGCTTTCTTT. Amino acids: CSVAGTQNTEAFF.

The CDR3 DNA reads TGTGCCAGCTCACACAGGGATCAGCCCCAGCATTTT. Residues: CASSHRDQPQHF. The chain combines TRBV18 with TRBJ1-5, with D possibly being TRBD1 (6 bases). This CDR3 region has 12 residues. Trimming left V 4 bases short and J 5 bases short, with 6 bases between. The V gene's germline CDR1 is KGHSH and CDR2 LQKENI.

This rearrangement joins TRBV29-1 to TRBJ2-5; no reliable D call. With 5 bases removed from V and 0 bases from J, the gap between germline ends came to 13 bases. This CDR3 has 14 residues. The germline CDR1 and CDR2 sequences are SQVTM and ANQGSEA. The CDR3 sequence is CSVPTLGNQETQYF. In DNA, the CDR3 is TGCAGCGTTCCCACTCTGGGAAACCAAGAGACCCAGTACTTC.

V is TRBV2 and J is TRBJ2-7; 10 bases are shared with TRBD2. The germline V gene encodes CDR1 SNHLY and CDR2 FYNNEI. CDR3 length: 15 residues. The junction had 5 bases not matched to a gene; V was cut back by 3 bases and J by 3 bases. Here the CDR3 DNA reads TGTGCCAGCAGTGACCGGGCTAGCGGGAGCTACGAGCAGTACTTC. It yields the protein CASSDRASGSYEQYF.

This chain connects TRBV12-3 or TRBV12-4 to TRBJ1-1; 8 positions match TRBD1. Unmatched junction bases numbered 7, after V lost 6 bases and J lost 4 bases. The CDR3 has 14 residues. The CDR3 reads CASRATGAITEAFF. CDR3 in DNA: TGTGCCAGCAGAGCGACAGGGGCTATCACTGAAGCTTTCTTT.

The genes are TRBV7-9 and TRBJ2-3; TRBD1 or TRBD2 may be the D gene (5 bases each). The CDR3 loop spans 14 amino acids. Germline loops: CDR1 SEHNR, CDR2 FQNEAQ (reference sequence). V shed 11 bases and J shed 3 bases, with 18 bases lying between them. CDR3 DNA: TGTGCCGTCAGGGAGCAGGGAACGACAGATACGCAGTATTTT. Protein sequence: CAVREQGTTDTQYF.

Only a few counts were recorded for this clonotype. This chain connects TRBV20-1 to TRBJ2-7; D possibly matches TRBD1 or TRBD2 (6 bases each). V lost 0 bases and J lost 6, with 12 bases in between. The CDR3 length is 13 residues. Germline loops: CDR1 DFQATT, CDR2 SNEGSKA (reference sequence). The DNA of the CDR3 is TGCAGTGCTAGAGATGGGGGGCACGGCGAGCAGTACTTC. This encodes CSARDGGHGEQYF.

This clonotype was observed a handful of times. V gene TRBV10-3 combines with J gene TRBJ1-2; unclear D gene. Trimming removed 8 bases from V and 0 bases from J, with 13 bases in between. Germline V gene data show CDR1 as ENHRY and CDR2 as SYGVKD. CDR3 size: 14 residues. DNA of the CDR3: TGTGCCATCTCCTCCGTGGCCACTAACTATGGCTACACCTTC. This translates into CAISSVATNYGYTF.

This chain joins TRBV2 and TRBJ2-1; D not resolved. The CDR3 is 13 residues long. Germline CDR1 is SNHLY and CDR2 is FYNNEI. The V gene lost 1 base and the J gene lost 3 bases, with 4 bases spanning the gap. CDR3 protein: CASSEVVYNEQFF. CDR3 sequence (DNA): TGTGCCAGCAGTGAAGTTGTCTACAATGAGCAGTTCTTC.

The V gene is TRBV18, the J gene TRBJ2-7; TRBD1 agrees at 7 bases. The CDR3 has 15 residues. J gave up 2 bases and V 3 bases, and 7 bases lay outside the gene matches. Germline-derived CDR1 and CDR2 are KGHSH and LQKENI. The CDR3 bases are TGTGCCAGCTCACCCTCGAGACAGGGAACCTACGAGCAGTACTTC. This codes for CASSPSRQGTYEQYF.

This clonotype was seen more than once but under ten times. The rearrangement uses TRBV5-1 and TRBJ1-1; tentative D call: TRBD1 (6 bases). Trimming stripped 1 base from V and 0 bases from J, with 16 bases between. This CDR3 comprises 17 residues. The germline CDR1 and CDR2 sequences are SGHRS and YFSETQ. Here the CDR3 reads CASSLLVQGRMNTEAFF. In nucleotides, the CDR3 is TGCGCCAGCAGCTTGTTGGTCCAGGGGAGAATGAACACTGAAGCTTTCTTT.

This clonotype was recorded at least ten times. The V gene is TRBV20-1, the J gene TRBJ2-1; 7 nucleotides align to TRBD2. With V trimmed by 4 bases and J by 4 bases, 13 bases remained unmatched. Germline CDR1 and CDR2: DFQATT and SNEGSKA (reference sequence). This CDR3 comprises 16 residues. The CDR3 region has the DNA TGCAGTGCTATTAGGGCTAGCGGCAGGTTTTACAATGAGCAGTTCTTC. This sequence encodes CSAIRASGRFYNEQFF.

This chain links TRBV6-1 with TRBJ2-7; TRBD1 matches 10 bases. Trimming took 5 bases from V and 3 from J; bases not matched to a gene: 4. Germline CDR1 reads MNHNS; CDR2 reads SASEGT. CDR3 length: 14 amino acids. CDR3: CASSPDRGLYEQYF. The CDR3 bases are TGTGCCAGCAGTCCTGACAGGGGGCTCTACGAGCAGTACTTC.